This T cell receptor (beta chain) appears in the sequencing data of a study of T cells after yellow fever vaccination (dated by TCRdb to about 2019). Some background on the complete study: The SMART-Seq v4 Ultra Low Input RNA kit was used to prepare libraries from fractions with low cell numbers. Two healthy male donors, one aged 18 to 30 and one aged 30 to 40 years, made up the cohort. Bulk PBMC replicates and cell subsets were isolated from blood drawn at multiple timepoints before and after both primary and secondary immunization. To follow T-cell clones before and after both primary and booster YFV17D yellow fever vaccination, bulk TCR alpha and beta repertoires underwent longitudinal sequencing. The study at large found these results: After the booster, most clones that had expanded after primary vaccination were detected again (roughly 96% of CD4 and 88% of CD8), suggesting broad maintenance of memory. The secondary T-cell response was found to be weaker but faster than the primary response, with a peak reached on day 5 rather than on day 15. Because the study included only two donors, the extent to which the findings can be generalized is limited. Computational filtering was needed because FACS-sorted repertoires could contain abundant contaminating clonotypes from the bulk population. A small fraction of clonotypes showed up in both the CD4 and CD8 compartments, probably as a result of convergent recombination.

The CDR3 sequence holds 15 residues, the cysteine and phenylalanine included. The kept DNA is CDR3 alone, 45 bases in frame from the first base. CDR1 MNHEY and CDR2 SVGAGI were looked up in the germline V gene. V was cut back by 4 bases and J by 0 bases, leaving a gap of 10 bases between them. In regard to this clonotype: Its antigen is unknown. The record has no base qualities; no much larger clone is one base away.

According to the study, the label for this sample's treatment or condition signals: live attenuated yellow fever vaccine strain. Two biological replicates of bulk PBMCs were collected at each blood-draw timepoint. PBMCs were isolated from peripheral blood using a standard Ficoll-Paque protocol. TriZol was used to extract RNA from bulk PBMCs, from CD4 and CD8 fractions, and from dextramer-positive and dextramer-negative fractions. TCR cDNA was synthesized by 5'RACE template switching, through which a universal primer site and unique molecular identifiers were introduced. Priming of cDNA synthesis was performed from both the TCR alpha and TCR beta constant segments. Library amplification used two PCR steps, and the second PCR step added sample barcodes and sequencing adapters. Sequencing of the libraries was done on either Illumina HiSeq 2500 (2x100 bp) or NovaSeq (2x150 bp). In the original analysis: MIGEC handled demultiplexing of reads and collapsing into UMI consensus sequences, while MiXCR performed V(D)J alignment. Using edgeR on replicate PBMC samples, clonotypes were called vaccine-responding if FDR was below 0.01 and the log2 fold change was above 5 up to day 15. Each bulk clonotype was labeled CD4 or CD8 based on which sequenced repertoire, CD4 or CD8, contained the clonotype at higher abundance. TCRdb redid the processing of the public reads, applying fastp at Q25 and MiXCR, and retained in-frame beta chains. Each record represents a unique CDR3 protein, reported with the most common genes and DNA among its rows. TCRdb's processing, not the authors' own work, is the source of the V and J calls. The sample records some 300,000 distinct CDR3 sequences, 7% to 9% of which are singletons. The top ten constitute roughly a sixth of the sample.

The chain is made from TRBV6-5 and TRBJ2-1, and possibly TRBD2, on 5 matching bases. The material sequenced was PBMCs, taken around 45 days after the first yellow fever vaccination. This TCR derives from a man younger than 35 who received the YFV17D yellow fever vaccine. The nucleotide sequence reads as follows: TGTGCCAGCAGTTTACAAGCGGACTCCTACAATGAGCAGTTCTTC. Translated, it reads CASSLQADSYNEQFF.